These T cell receptor beta chains were read from a single sample in a study of cytomegalovirus exposure and HLA in healthy donors. TCRdb's table, derived via immunoSEQ multiplex PCR, lists solely in-frame clones and lacks some. The sample lists about 180,000 clones, around three quarters occurring once. Sequencing was carried out using PBMCs. All receptors come from a man aged 40-49 years in good health and CMV-seronegative. CDR3s include the opening cysteine and the closing phenylalanine or tryptophan. D genes are given only for firm matches. Clone size is given for some rows only: seen once, a few or many times, or a class if the clone is expanded.

>TRBV25-1|NA|TRBJ2-2|few
CASSAPQAGELFF
TGTGCCAGCAGCGCACCCCAGGCCGGGGAGCTGTTTTTT
>TRBV7-2|TRBD1|TRBJ1-2|NA
CASSSSGVGQGLYGYTF
TGTGCCAGCAGCTCCTCGGGCGTCGGACAGGGCCTATATGGCTACACCTTC
>TRBV7-9|NA|TRBJ2-7|NA
CASGRLAALPSYEQYF
TGCGCCAGCGGACGATTAGCGGCTTTGCCCAGCTACGAGCAGTACTTC
>TRBV9|NA|TRBJ2-1|NA
CASSVGIGGGVDNEQFF
TGTGCCAGCAGCGTAGGCATAGGGGGCGGGGTGGACAATGAGCAGTTCTTC
>TRBV6-5|TRBD2|TRBJ2-7|NA
CASKLAGSYEQYF
TGTGCCAGCAAATTAGCGGGCTCCTACGAGCAGTACTTC
>TRBV6-5|NA|TRBJ1-1|NA
CASSGTRTEAFF
TGTGCCAGCAGTGGGACTCGGACTGAAGCTTTCTTT
>TRBV5-1|NA|TRBJ1-1|NA
CASSLDSGTGLEAFF
TGCGCCAGCAGCCTTGATTCCGGGACTGGTCTTGAAGCTTTCTTT
>TRBV5-4|TRBD1|TRBJ2-7|NA
CASSLGTEPSYEQYF
TGTGCCAGCAGCCTAGGGACAGAACCCTCCTACGAGCAGTACTTC
>TRBV5-4|TRBD2|TRBJ2-2|NA
CASSLVPSGRANTGELFF
TGTGCCAGCAGCTTGGTGCCTAGCGGGAGGGCCAACACCGGGGAGCTGTTTTTT
>TRBV19|NA|TRBJ2-7|NA
CASSMGHDKSYEQYF
TGTGCCAGTAGTATGGGTCATGACAAGTCCTACGAGCAGTACTTC
>TRBV11-3|NA|TRBJ1-1|NA
CASSLVAEYEAFF
TGTGCCAGCAGCTTAGTGGCAGAATATGAAGCTTTCTTT
>TRBV27|NA|TRBJ2-7|NA
CASSSKRYEQYF
TGTGCCAGCAGTTCCAAGAGGTACGAGCAGTACTTC
>TRBV4-3|NA|TRBJ1-4|NA
CASSQDAGEKLFF
TGCGCCAGCAGCCAAGATGCGGGTGAAAAACTGTTTTTT
>TRBV27|TRBD2|TRBJ2-3|NA
CATKPGWGLAGGSSMLDTQYF
TGTGCCACCAAACCTGGGTGGGGTCTAGCGGGAGGGTCCTCGATGTTGGATACGCAGTATTTT
>TRBV19|NA|TRBJ2-5|NA
CASSSQGGETQYF
TGTGCCAGTAGTTCCCAGGGGGGAGAGACCCAGTACTTC
>TRBV6-5|NA|TRBJ2-3|NA
CASSYSQSTDTQYF
TGTGCCAGCAGTTACTCGCAGAGCACAGATACGCAGTATTTT
>TRBV5-6|NA|TRBJ2-5|few
CASSLARETQYF
TGTGCCAGCAGCTTGGCCCGGGAGACCCAGTACTTC
>TRBV11-2|TRBD1|TRBJ1-2|once
CASSQTGIYGYTF
TGTGCCAGCAGCCAGACAGGGATCTATGGCTACACCTTC
>TRBV7-2|TRBD1|TRBJ2-7|NA
CASSLVTGTGSSEQYF
TGTGCCAGCAGCTTAGTAACGGGGACAGGGTCCAGTGAGCAGTACTTC
>TRBV25-1|TRBD2|TRBJ2-7|once
CASSESGGRAFSEQYF
TGTGCCAGCAGTGAAAGTGGCGGGAGGGCCTTCAGCGAGCAGTACTTC
>TRBV27|NA|TRBJ1-3|NA
CASSPDRISGNTIYF
TGTGCCAGCAGTCCCGACAGGATCTCTGGAAACACCATATATTTT
>TRBV2|NA|TRBJ2-1|NA
CASTRGPAAYNEQFF
TGTGCCAGCACCAGGGGTCCAGCGGCCTACAATGAGCAGTTCTTC
>TRBV6-5|NA|TRBJ2-3|NA
CASSPKPDTQYF
TGTGCCAGCAGTCCCAAGCCAGATACGCAGTATTTT
>TRBV27|TRBD1|TRBJ1-6|NA
CASSLETGGFTPLHF
TGTGCCAGCAGTTTGGAAACAGGGGGGTTTACACCCCTCCACTTT
>TRBV11-3|TRBD1|TRBJ2-6|NA
CASSLRQGAPGANVLTF
TGTGCCAGCAGCCTAAGACAGGGGGCCCCTGGGGCCAACGTCCTGACTTTC
>TRBV6-5|NA|TRBJ1-5|NA
CASSYRGGSNQPQHF
TGTGCCAGCAGTTATAGGGGTGGAAGCAATCAGCCCCAGCATTTT
>TRBV5-4|TRBD1|TRBJ1-6|NA
CASSPDRVDNSPLHF
TGTGCCAGCAGCCCCGACAGGGTCGACAATTCACCCCTCCACTTT